This TCR beta chain derives from a study of tumor-infiltrating lymphocytes in primary liver carcinoma. Blood RNA was derived from unsorted whole blood, and germline DNA was extracted too. The CDR3 totals 15 residues. Germline CDR1 reads SGHAT; CDR2 reads FQNNGV. The trim removed 4 bases at V and 5 bases at J, leaving 8 bases unmatched. A constant-region primer primed TCR beta cDNA synthesis from 400 to 550 ng of total RNA. Library construction for TCR beta comprised three nested multiplex PCR rounds performed with slightly modified ARM-PCR. The first two PCR rounds used TRBV1-TRBV30 primers with a Cbeta primer, around 10 cycles each. TCRdb processed the multiplex PCR reads anew with MiXCR; each CDR3 protein has one entry. The sample has just over 300,000 distinct CDR3 sequences, almost 60% seen once. General study points: A significantly higher top-250-clone fraction was recorded for tumors than for blood (p = 0.039).

This clonotype has ten or more counts. Its antigen remains unidentified. The source of this sequence is a woman aged 25-40 years with primary liver carcinoma and hepatitis B virus infection. The specimen was peripheral blood. The J gene is TRBJ2-5, the V gene TRBV11-2; 9 bases match TRBD1. CDR3 DNA sequence: TGTGCCAGCAGCTACAGGGGGCGGCGATGGGAGACCCAGTACTTC. Protein: CASSYRGRRWETQYF.